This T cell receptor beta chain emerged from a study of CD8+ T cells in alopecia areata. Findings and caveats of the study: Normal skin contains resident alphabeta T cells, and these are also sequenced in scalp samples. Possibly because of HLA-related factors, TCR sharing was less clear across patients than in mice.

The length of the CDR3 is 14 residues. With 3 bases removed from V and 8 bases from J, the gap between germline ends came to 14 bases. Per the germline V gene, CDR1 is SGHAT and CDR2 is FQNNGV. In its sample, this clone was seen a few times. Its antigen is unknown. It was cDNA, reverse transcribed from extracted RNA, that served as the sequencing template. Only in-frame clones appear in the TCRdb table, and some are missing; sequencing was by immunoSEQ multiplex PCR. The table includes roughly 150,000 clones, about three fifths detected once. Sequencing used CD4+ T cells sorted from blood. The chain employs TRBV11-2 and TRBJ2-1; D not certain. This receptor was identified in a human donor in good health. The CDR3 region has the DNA TGTGCCAGCAGCTTTTTCGCTAGAATAGATGAGCAGTTCTTC. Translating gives CASSFFARIDEQFF.